This TCR beta chain was recorded in a study of read filtering for tumor transcriptome and immune sequencing. Study information: After DNase treatment, RNA was made into whole-transcriptome libraries. IR-seq gave about 3.5 to 10.27 million TCR reads per sample; RNA-seq gave about 75 to 1,400. Notes on the study in general: Roughly 80% of IR-seq clonotypes had one read, totaling roughly 3.5% of reads; RNA-seq: 74.6% and 44.6%. Compared with RNA-seq, IR-seq gave much higher clonotype depth and reliability.

This clonotype was counted ten times or more. What it binds is unknown. The CDR3 has 16 residues. The V gene's germline CDR1 is DFQATT and CDR2 SNEGSKA (reference sequence). V was clipped by 2 bases and J by 4 bases, with 18 bases between them. From about 0.4 ug of RNA, a library with molecular barcoded alpha/delta and beta/gamma adaptors was made. Each CDR3 protein is one row after TCRdb ran MiXCR on the reads. The top ten clones hold roughly 44% of a sample with roughly 25,000 distinct CDR3 sequences, 13% to 15% of them seen once. Sequencing was performed on a population of CD138-negative cells sorted from bone marrow. This chain joins TRBV20-1 and TRBJ1-5, with D possibly matching TRBD1 (5 bases). This TCR was sampled from a donor at least 40 years old with multiple myeloma. CDR3 bases: TGCAGTGCTAGATTCCCAGGGCGGAATTTTAATCAGCCCCAGCATTTT. It codes for CSARFPGRNFNQPQHF.